This T cell receptor beta chain came from a study of CD8 T cells in ankylosing spondylitis. General study findings and limits: In synovial fluid and blood from reactive arthritis, some motif variants were previously reported. It was reported that disease-linked clones were significantly enriched in matched ankylosing spondylitis synovial fluid. A CD8+ phenotype characterized the disease-linked clones, which were relatively rare in peripheral blood. A motif of under 10 highly homologous TCR beta variants was seen as apparently characteristic of ankylosing spondylitis blood.

The V gene's germline CDR1 is DFQATT and CDR2 SNEGSKA (reference sequence). The V and J ends lost 2 bases and 3 bases, in that order; junction bases with no gene match: 4. This CDR3 has 13 residues. In TCRdb, the 5' RACE reads were re-called with MiXCR into one record per CDR3 protein. The repertoire includes 350,000 or so distinct CDR3 sequences, 6.5% to 10% of them detected once, and roughly 15% sits in the top ten. This clonotype has only a few counts. Its antigen is unknown. V usage is TRBV20-1 and J usage is TRBJ2-7, with 7 bases identical to TRBD1. The sample comprised blood, either unsorted or a sorted T cell fraction (not recorded which). This receptor was obtained from a male donor with ankylosing spondylitis. In DNA, the CDR3 is TGCAGTGCTAGACCGGGACAGAGCTACGAGCAGTACTTC. This codes for CSARPGQSYEQYF.